This TCR beta chain was profiled in a study of T-cell memory formation after mild COVID-19. Concerning this clonotype: Its antigen is not identified.

TCRdb re-analysed the 5' RACE reads in MiXCR, keeping a single row per CDR3 protein. The table lists about 290,000 distinct CDR3 sequences, more than 15% of them singletons. Looked up from germline, CDR1 is SGHRS and CDR2 is YFSETQ. V dropped 1 base and J dropped 4 bases, with 15 bases sitting between them. The CDR3 is 16 residues long. Findings and limits, study-wide: Contracting CD4+ clones were located mainly in CM and EM, and CD8+ clones in EMRA.

This TCR was recovered from a man between 18 and 29 years old who had mild COVID-19 (a few samples of this study predate the infection). Cell type and time point are not known. The chain recombines TRBV5-1 with TRBJ1-5; D is ambiguous. Source material: PBMCs or a T cell subset sorted from them (not recorded which). In DNA form, the CDR3 reads TGCGCCAGCAGCTTGAACGGTGCGGGGTTTAATCAGCCCCAGCATTTT. Translated, it gives CASSLNGAGFNQPQHF.